The source of this T cell receptor (beta chain) is a study of cytomegalovirus exposure and HLA in healthy donors. Across the whole study: Sequencing of about 179 million T cells in an earlier analysis found 90 million to 120 million unique TCR beta sequences. Study-wide results and caveats: V- and J-gene trimming of TCR beta was linked (in a later analysis) to a missense DCLRE1C variant. The dataset shows that most TCR sequences were rare, while some public TCRs occurred in many donors. Some V segments could not be told apart, so they were left out, TRBV6-2 and TRBV6-3 among them.

Germline-derived CDR1 and CDR2 are MNHEY and SVGAGI. The CDR3 runs to 14 residues. The junction had 5 bases not matched to a gene; V was cut back by 6 bases and J by 3 bases. Points on this clone: Its antigen is not identified.

The PCR used 60 Vbeta and 13 Jbeta primers. Libraries were prepared by immunoSEQ multiplex PCR; TCRdb keeps only in-frame clonotypes and omits some of them. The data contain about 180,000 clones, around three quarters of them seen just once; the ten biggest clones take up 1%. V is TRBV6-5 and J is TRBJ2-7; 10 nucleotides match TRBD1. The clonotype comes from a woman aged 50 to 60 in good health and CMV-seropositive. The specimen was PBMCs. The CDR3 nucleotides are TGTGCCAGCAGCCGCAGGACAGGGGGCTACGAGCAGTACTTC. Its protein is CASSRRTGGYEQYF.